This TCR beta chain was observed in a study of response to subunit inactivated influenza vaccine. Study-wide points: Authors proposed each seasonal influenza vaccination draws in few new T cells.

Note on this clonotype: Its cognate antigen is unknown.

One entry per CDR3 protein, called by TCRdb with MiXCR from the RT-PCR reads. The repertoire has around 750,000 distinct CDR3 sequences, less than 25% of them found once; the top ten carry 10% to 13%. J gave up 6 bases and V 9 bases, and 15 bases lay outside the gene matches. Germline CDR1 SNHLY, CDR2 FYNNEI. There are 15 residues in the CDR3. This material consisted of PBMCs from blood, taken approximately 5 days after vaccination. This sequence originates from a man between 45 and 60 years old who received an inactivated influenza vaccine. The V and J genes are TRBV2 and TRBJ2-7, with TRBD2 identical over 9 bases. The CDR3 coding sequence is TGTGCCAGTCGCCGACTAGCGGAACGCGTCACCGAGCAGTACTTC. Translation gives CASRRLAERVTEQYF.